This TCR beta chain was identified in a study of identical twins. TCRdb processed the 5' RACE reads anew with MiXCR; each CDR3 protein has one entry. The data contain under 1 million distinct CDR3 sequences, 9% to 15% of them seen just once; the ten biggest clones take up 1.5% to 2%. The germline gives CDR1 DFQATT, CDR2 SNEGSKA (reference sequence). V lost 0 bases and J lost 5; bases outside the gene matches: 6. The CDR3 is 14 residues long. Separately, the same data were catalogued under a study of yellow fever vaccine responses in identical twins.

The sequence was collected from a woman aged 18-35 years in good health. The rearrangement uses TRBV20-1 and TRBJ1-1, with 7 bases lining up with TRBD1. Sequenced material: PBMCs. The DNA of the CDR3 is TGCAGTGCTAGAGACGACAGGGCTGTAACTGAAGCTTTCTTT. It translates to CSARDDRAVTEAFF.